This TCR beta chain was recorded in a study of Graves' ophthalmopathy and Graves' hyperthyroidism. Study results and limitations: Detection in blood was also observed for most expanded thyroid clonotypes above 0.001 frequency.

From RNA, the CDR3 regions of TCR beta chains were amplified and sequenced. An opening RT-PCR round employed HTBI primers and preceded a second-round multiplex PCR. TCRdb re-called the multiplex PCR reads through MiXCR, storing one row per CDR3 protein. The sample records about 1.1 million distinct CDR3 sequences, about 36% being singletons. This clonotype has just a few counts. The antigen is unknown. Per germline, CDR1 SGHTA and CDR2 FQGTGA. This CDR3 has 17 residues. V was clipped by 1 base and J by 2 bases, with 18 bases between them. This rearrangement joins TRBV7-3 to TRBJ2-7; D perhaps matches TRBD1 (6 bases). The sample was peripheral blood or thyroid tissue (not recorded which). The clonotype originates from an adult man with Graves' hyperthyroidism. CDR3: CASSLNLDRIRPYEQYF. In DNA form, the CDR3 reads TGTGCCAGCAGCTTAAACCTCGACAGGATACGCCCCTACGAGCAGTACTTC.